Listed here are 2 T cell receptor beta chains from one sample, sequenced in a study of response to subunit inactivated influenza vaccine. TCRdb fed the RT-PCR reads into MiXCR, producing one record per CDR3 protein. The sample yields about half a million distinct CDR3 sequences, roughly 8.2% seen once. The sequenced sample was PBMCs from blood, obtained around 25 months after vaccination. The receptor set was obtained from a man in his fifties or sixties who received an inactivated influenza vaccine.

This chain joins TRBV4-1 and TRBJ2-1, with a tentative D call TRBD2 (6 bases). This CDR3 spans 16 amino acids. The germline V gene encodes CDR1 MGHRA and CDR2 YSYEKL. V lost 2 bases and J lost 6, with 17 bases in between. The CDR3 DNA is TGCGCCAGCAGCCAAATGGGGGGAGAACGACGCAATGAGCAGTTCTTC. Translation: CASSQMGGERRNEQFF.

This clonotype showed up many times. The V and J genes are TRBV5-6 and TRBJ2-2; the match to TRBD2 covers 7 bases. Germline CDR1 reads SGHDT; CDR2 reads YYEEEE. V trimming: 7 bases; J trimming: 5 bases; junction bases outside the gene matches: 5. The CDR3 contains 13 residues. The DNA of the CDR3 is TGTGCCAGCCTCTCCGGGGGGACCGGGGAGCTGTTTTTT. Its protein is CASLSGGTGELFF.